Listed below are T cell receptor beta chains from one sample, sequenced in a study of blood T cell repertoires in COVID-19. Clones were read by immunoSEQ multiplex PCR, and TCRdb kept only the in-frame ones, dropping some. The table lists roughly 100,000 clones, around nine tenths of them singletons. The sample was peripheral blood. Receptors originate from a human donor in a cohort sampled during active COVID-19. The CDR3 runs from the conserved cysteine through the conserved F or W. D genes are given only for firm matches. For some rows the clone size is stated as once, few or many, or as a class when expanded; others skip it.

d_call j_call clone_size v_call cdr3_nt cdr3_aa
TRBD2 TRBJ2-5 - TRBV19 TGTGCCAGTAGTATGTCTAGCGGGGGCCTGGGGCAAGAGACCCAGTACTTC CASSMSSGGLGQETQYF
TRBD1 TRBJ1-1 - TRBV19 TGTGCCAGTAGTATCAGGGCGGACAGGGGGCGCGGGGACACTGAAGCTTTCTTT CASSIRADRGRGDTEAFF
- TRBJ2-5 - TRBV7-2 TGTGCCAGCAGCTTACTTGCGGAGGGGGCTCGAGGGGAGACCCAGTACTTC CASSLLAEGARGETQYF
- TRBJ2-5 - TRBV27 TGTGCCAGCAGTACCCAGGGTCAACAGGAGACCCAGTACTTC CASSTQGQQETQYF
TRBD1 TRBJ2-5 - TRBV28 TGTGCCAGCAGTTCCAGGGACAGGGGGTATGAGACCCAGTACTTC CASSSRDRGYETQYF
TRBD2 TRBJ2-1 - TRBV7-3 TGTGCCAGCAGCTTACGGGCGGGAGGGCCTCAGGGTGAGCAGTTCTTC CASSLRAGGPQGEQFF
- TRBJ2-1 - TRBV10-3 TGTGCCATCAGTCGGGAAGGGTCCTACAATGAGCAGTTCTTC CAISREGSYNEQFF
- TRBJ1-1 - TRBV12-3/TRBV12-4 TGTGCCAGCAGTTCGGGTATGAACACTGAAGCTTTCTTT CASSSGMNTEAFF
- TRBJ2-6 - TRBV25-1 TGTGCCAGCAGTGATCTCTCTGGGGCCAACGTCCTGACTTTC CASSDLSGANVLTF
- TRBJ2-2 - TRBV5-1 TGCGCCAGCAGACGATATCAACAGGACACCGGGGAGCTGTTTTTT CASRRYQQDTGELFF
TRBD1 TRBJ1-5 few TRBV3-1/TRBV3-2 TGTGCCAGCAGCCAATTTTGCGACAGGGTCGGTTTACAGCCCCAGCATTTT CASSQFCDRVGLQPQHF
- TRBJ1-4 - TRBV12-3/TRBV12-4 TGTGCCAGCAGTCCCAGGCGGGATGGAAAACTGTTTTTT CASSPRRDGKLFF
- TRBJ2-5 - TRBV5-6 TGTGCCAGCAGCTTGGACGGGACTGTGTCTGGTGAGACCCAGTACTTC CASSLDGTVSGETQYF
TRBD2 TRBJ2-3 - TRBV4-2 TGTGCCAGCAGCCAAGATCAGACTAGCGGTGGTACGCAGTATTTT CASSQDQTSGGTQYF